One sample yielded the 30 T cell receptor beta chains listed below, sequenced in a study of blood T cell repertoires in COVID-19. Sequencing used immunoSEQ multiplex PCR; TCRdb keeps in-frame clones, though not all of them. The table includes some 110,000 clones, around 80% detected once. Sequenced material: peripheral blood. The receptors were gathered from a woman aged 65 to 85 with acute or convalescent COVID-19.

The rearrangement joins TRBV6-1 to TRBJ1-5; possibly TRBD1 for D (5 bases). V was pared by 2 bases and J by 7 bases, with 12 bases between. CDR3 length: 14 residues. Germline CDR1 and CDR2: MNHNS and SASEGT. CDR3 DNA: TGTGCCAGCAGTGAACAGGGCTCGGACCAGCCCCAGCATTTT. This codes for CASSEQGSDQPQHF.

The rearrangement uses TRBV2 and TRBJ2-3; 8 positions agree with TRBD1. V lost 6 bases to trimming and J lost 5 bases; unmatched junction nucleotides: 10. The CDR3 loop spans 15 amino acids. Germline values: CDR1 SNHLY, CDR2 FYNNEI. CDR3 nucleotides: TGTGCCAGCAGCCGGGACAGGCGACGGCAAGATACGCAGTATTTT. This encodes CASSRDRRRQDTQYF.

The genes are TRBV25-1 and TRBJ2-5, with a weak D call TRBD1 (6 bases). The V end lost 3 bases, the J end lost 4 bases, and 15 bases lay between the germline ends. The CDR3 is 15 amino acids. Germline CDR1 is MGHDK and CDR2 is SYGVNS. The CDR3 loop reads CASSEGATPGETQYF. CDR3 in DNA: TGTGCCAGCAGTGAGGGGGCTACACCGGGAGAGACCCAGTACTTC.

The rearrangement uses TRBV6-5 and TRBJ1-2; no firm D call. This CDR3 is built from 13 residues. Deletions cut 10 bases from V and 6 bases from J, with 18 bases between. Germline V gene lookup returns CDR1 MNHEY and CDR2 SVGAGI. CDR3 region: CATLPGSINGYTF. In DNA form, the CDR3 reads TGTGCCACGCTTCCGGGAAGTATAAATGGCTACACCTTC.

Only one count was recorded for this clone. This chain joins TRBV28 and TRBJ1-6, with 10 bases that match TRBD1. This CDR3 contains 15 residues. Germline CDR1 reads MDHEN; CDR2 reads SYDVKM. V shed 6 bases, J shed 9 bases, and the junction held 8 bases outside the gene matches. CDR3 residues: CASRTRQGASSPLHF. Here the CDR3 DNA reads TGTGCCAGCAGGACGAGACAGGGGGCAAGTTCACCCCTCCACTTT.

There are a few counts of this clone. A much bigger clone sits one base away, suggesting this may be a read error. The chain uses TRBV9 and TRBJ2-1; 12 nucleotides align to TRBD2. The CDR3 has 16 residues. The germline V gene has CDR1 SGDLS and CDR2 YYNGEE. The chain's CDR3 is CARSGSLAGGGDEQFF. The CDR3 bases are TGTGCCCGCAGCGGGTCTCTAGCGGGAGGGGGGGATGAGCAGTTCTTC.

The V and J genes are TRBV11-2 and TRBJ2-1; no reliable D call. Trimming stripped 2 bases from V and 8 bases from J, with 13 bases between. This CDR3 spans 14 amino acids. The germline gives CDR1 SGHAT, CDR2 FQNNGV. CDR3 region: CASSLSPGHDEQFF. The CDR3, as DNA: TGTGCCAGCAGCTTATCCCCAGGCCACGATGAGCAGTTCTTC.

This clone was counted a single time. The chain carries TRBV7-9 and TRBJ2-6; D call uncertain. Germline V lookup: CDR1 SEHNR, CDR2 FQNEAQ (reference sequence). The CDR3 is 14 residues long. The V end lost 4 bases, the J end lost 1 base, and 5 bases lay between the germline ends. CDR3 sequence: CASSSDSGANVLTF. As DNA, the CDR3 is TGTGCCAGCAGCTCAGATTCTGGGGCCAACGTCCTGACTTTC.

V usage is TRBV2 and J usage is TRBJ2-7, with 9 bases matching TRBD1. V trimming: 3 bases; J trimming: 3 bases; junction bases outside the gene matches: 6. This CDR3 has 15 residues. Germline CDR1 reads SNHLY; CDR2 reads FYNNEI. The CDR3, as DNA: TGTGCCAGCAGTGAGGGGGGACAGGGTCTCTACGAGCAGTACTTC. Translated, it gives CASSEGGQGLYEQYF.

This sequence joins TRBV5-1 and TRBJ1-3; the D gene is possibly TRBD1 (5 bases). V was trimmed by 0 bases and J by 2 bases, leaving 9 bases between them. Germline loops: CDR1 SGHRS, CDR2 YFSETQ. There are 15 residues in the CDR3. CDR3 protein: CASSLGPDTGNTIYF. The CDR3 DNA follows: TGCGCCAGCAGCTTGGGCCCGGACACTGGAAACACCATATATTTT.

The chain links TRBV24-1 to TRBJ1-1; D gene unclear. The CDR3 spans 13 residues. CDR1 and CDR2 (germline): KGHDR, SFDVKD. V dropped 6 bases and J dropped 0 bases, with 7 bases sitting between them. CDR3: CATSISLNTEAFF. The CDR3 nucleotides read TGTGCCACCAGTATTAGTTTGAACACTGAAGCTTTCTTT.

The chain has TRBV5-1 and TRBJ2-2; 9 nucleotides line up with TRBD1. Trimming took 2 bases from V and 4 from J; bases not matched to a gene: 3. Per the germline V gene, CDR1 is SGHRS and CDR2 is YFSETQ. The CDR3 runs to 15 residues. In DNA, the CDR3 is TGCGCCAGCAGCTTACAGGGGGCGGCCACCGGGGAGCTGTTTTTT. Translation: CASSLQGAATGELFF.

The sample holds a few counts of this clone. V gene TRBV28 combines with J gene TRBJ1-6, with a weak D call TRBD1 (5 bases). The CDR3 spans 15 residues. The V gene's germline CDR1 is MDHEN and CDR2 SYDVKM. The V end lost 3 bases, the J end lost 10 bases, and 16 bases lay between the germline ends. CDR3 bases: TGTGCCAGCAGTTTCGGGACTCTAGGAACCTCACCCCTCCACTTT. Encoded protein: CASSFGTLGTSPLHF.

The rearrangement uses TRBV13 and TRBJ2-3; D uncertain. Trimming pared 5 bases from V and 5 bases from J, leaving 17 bases between. The CDR3 is 15 residues long. The germline gives CDR1 PRHDT, CDR2 FYEKMQ (reference sequence). In nucleotides, the CDR3 is TGTGCCAGCAGCCCCCCCGAACAGTATGGAGATACGCAGTATTTT. Residues: CASSPPEQYGDTQYF.

This chain connects TRBV28 to TRBJ2-3, with 10 bases lining up with TRBD1. J lost 1 base, V lost 4 bases, and 11 bases had no gene match. Per germline, CDR1 MDHEN and CDR2 SYDVKM. This CDR3 has 18 residues. CDR3 bases: TGTGCCAGCAGTTCCTACGGTATCGGGACAGGGGGCACAGATACGCAGTATTTT. It encodes CASSSYGIGTGGTDTQYF.

The chain recombines TRBV6-1 with TRBJ1-3; no clear D gene. The CDR3 is 15 residues long. Germline CDR1 MNHNS, CDR2 SASEGT. Deletions cut 2 bases from V and 0 bases from J, with 8 bases between. CDR3 coding DNA: TGTGCCAGCAGTGAACTGGGCCTCTCTGGAAACACCATATATTTT. Amino acid sequence: CASSELGLSGNTIYF.

The chain couples TRBV11-2 to TRBJ2-7; D gene ambiguous. Looked up from germline, CDR1 is SGHAT and CDR2 is FQNNGV. V was clipped by 5 bases and J by 0 bases, with 11 bases between them. The CDR3 consists of 14 residues. The CDR3 sequence is CASSPIISSYEQYF. CDR3 coding DNA: TGTGCCAGCAGCCCTATAATTAGCTCCTACGAGCAGTACTTC.

The chain is built from TRBV27 and TRBJ2-7; 9 bases fit TRBD2. With V trimmed by 3 bases and J by 5 bases, 5 bases remained unmatched. Germline values: CDR1 MNHEY, CDR2 SMNVEV (reference sequence). The CDR3 contains 14 residues. CDR3 in DNA: TGTGCCAGCAGTTTGTTTGGGACTAGCAACGAGCAGTACTTC. Translating gives CASSLFGTSNEQYF.

The chain recombines TRBV5-6 with TRBJ2-2; D is perhaps TRBD2 (6 bases). From germline, CDR1 is SGHDT and CDR2 YYEEEE. The CDR3 spans 14 residues. Trimming took off 1 base at V and 6 bases at J, with 10 bases between the two ends. CDR3 DNA sequence: TGTGCCAGCAGCTTGACCTGGGGGGCCGGGGAGCTGTTTTTT. It codes for CASSLTWGAGELFF.

The J gene is TRBJ2-1, the V gene TRBV3-1 (or the pseudogene TRBV3-2), with D possibly matching TRBD2 (5 bases). V lost 4 bases and J lost 2, with 21 bases in between. The CDR3 spans 18 residues. Germline lookup yields CDR1 LGHDT and CDR2 YNNKEL (reference sequence). The CDR3 region has the DNA TGTGCCAGCAGCCCCTCGCGGGCTCAAGTCCCAACCTACAATGAGCAGTTCTTC. Translating gives CASSPSRAQVPTYNEQFF.

The chain recombines TRBV2 with TRBJ1-5; no clear D. The CDR3 spans 13 residues. V gave up 6 bases and J gave up 4 bases, with 10 bases separating them. Germline-derived CDR1 and CDR2 are SNHLY and FYNNEI. CDR3 coding DNA: TGTGCCAGCAGCGAGCGGGGAAATCAGCCCCAGCATTTT. Translating it yields CASSERGNQPQHF.

CDR3 sequence reads: CASSVGTYNEQFF. The CDR3 region has the DNA TGTGCCAGCAGCGTCGGTACCTACAATGAGCAGTTCTTC. This rearrangement joins TRBV7-7 to TRBJ2-1; unclear D gene. The CDR3 extends over 13 amino acids. V lost 5 bases to trimming and J lost 2 bases, with 7 bases between them. Germline CDR1 and CDR2: SSHAT and FNYEAQ (reference sequence).

The V gene is TRBV19, the J gene TRBJ2-7; 8 bases match TRBD2. The V and J ends lost 5 bases and 6 bases, in that order; junction bases with no gene match: 12. CDR1 is LNHDA and CDR2 is SQIVND in the germline V gene (reference sequence). This CDR3 has 15 amino acids. CDR3 in DNA: TGTGCCAGTAGTTCCACCGGGGGGGCAGTTGGCGAGCAGTACTTC. As protein: CASSSTGGAVGEQYF.

The chain joins TRBV7-3 to TRBJ2-2, with TRBD1 identical over 12 bases. Per germline, CDR1 SGHTA and CDR2 FQGTGA. The CDR3 covers 18 residues. V lost 5 bases to trimming and J lost 7 bases; unmatched junction nucleotides: 14. The CDR3, as DNA: TGTGCCAGCAGCCCCTCCCCCGGGACAGGGGGCTCCGGCGGGGAGCTGTTTTTT. Translating it yields CASSPSPGTGGSGGELFF.

The chain joins TRBV28 to TRBJ1-4; a weak D match, TRBD1 (6 bases). Between the trimmed V and J ends, which lost 7 bases and 7 bases, there was a span of 13 bases. Germline CDR1 MDHEN, CDR2 SYDVKM. The CDR3 totals 13 residues. The CDR3, as DNA: TGTGCCAGCAAGGGGGGGGCGGTTGAAAAACTGTTTTTT. It yields the protein CASKGGAVEKLFF.

The chain carries TRBV5-1 and TRBJ2-6; 12 bases fit TRBD1. V was pared by 4 bases and J by 2 bases, with 13 bases of the junction left unmatched. The CDR3 is made up of 20 amino acids. Germline V gives CDR1 SGHRS, CDR2 YFSETQ. The CDR3 loop reads CASSPAPPGQGAPGANVLTF. CDR3 sequence (DNA): TGCGCCAGCAGCCCCGCCCCCCCGGGACAGGGGGCTCCTGGGGCCAACGTCCTGACTTTC.

V and J are TRBV6-1 and TRBJ1-5; D is perhaps TRBD1 (6 bases). The V end was cut by 0 bases, the J end by 1 base, with 7 bases between. Germline-derived CDR1 and CDR2 are MNHNS and SASEGT. The CDR3 covers 15 residues. In nucleotides, the CDR3 is TGTGCCAGCAGTGAAGCGGACAGAAGCAATCAGCCCCAGCATTTT. Translated, it gives CASSEADRSNQPQHF.

The V call is TRBV4-2, the J call TRBJ2-1; TRBD2 matches 16 bases. CDR3 length equals 21 residues. V trimming: 4 bases; J trimming: 5 bases; junction bases outside the gene matches: 17. The germline V gene encodes CDR1 LGHNA and CDR2 YNFKEQ. The CDR3 here is CASSLFPPGLAGGLSNNEQFF. In DNA, the CDR3 is TGTGCCAGCAGCCTATTTCCACCGGGACTAGCGGGAGGGCTCAGTAACAATGAGCAGTTCTTC.

V is TRBV30 and J is TRBJ2-7, with TRBD1 matching 8 bases. The length of the CDR3 is 13 residues. The junction had 9 bases not matched to a gene; V was cut back by 5 bases and J by 6 bases. Germline values: CDR1 GTSNPN, CDR2 SVGIG (reference sequence). CDR3 amino acids: CAWSSTGGSEQYF. Here the CDR3 DNA reads TGTGCCTGGTCTTCCACAGGGGGAAGCGAGCAGTACTTC.

The table lists this clone with a few counts. This chain links TRBV12-5 with TRBJ1-1; D possibly corresponds to TRBD1 (6 bases). CDR3 length: 12 amino acids. V was shortened by 5 bases and J by 5 bases, with 9 bases between the two germline ends. The germline V gene has CDR1 LGHNT and CDR2 FRNRAP. CDR3: CASGHRETEAFF. DNA of the CDR3: TGTGCTAGTGGTCACAGGGAAACTGAAGCTTTCTTT.